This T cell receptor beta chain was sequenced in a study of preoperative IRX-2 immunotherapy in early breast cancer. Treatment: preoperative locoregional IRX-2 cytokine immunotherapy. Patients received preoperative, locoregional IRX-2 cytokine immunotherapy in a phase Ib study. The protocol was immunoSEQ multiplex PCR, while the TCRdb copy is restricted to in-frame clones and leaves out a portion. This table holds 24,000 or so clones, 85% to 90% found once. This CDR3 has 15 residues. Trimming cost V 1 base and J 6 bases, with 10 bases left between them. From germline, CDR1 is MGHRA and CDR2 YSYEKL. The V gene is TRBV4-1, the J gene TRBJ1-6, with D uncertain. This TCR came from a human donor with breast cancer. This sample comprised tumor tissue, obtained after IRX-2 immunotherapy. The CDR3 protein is CASSQAATVNSPLHF. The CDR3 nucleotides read TGCGCCAGCAGCCAAGCGGCGACGGTTAATTCACCCCTCCACTTT.